The rows below give T cell receptor beta chains drawn from one sample of a study of blood T cell repertoires in COVID-19. Assay: immunoSEQ multiplex PCR; the TCRdb copy retains only in-frame clones and omits some. The sample lists 300,000 or so clones, approximately 87% occurring once. Sequenced material: peripheral blood. The origin of the receptors is a woman between 35 and 50 years old who had recovered from COVID-19. The CDR3 runs from the conserved cysteine through the conserved F or W. D genes are given only for firm matches. For some rows the clone size is stated as once, few or many, or as a class when expanded; others skip it.

V gene,J gene,D gene,clone size,CDR3 protein,CDR3 DNA
TRBV5-1,TRBJ1-1,-,-,CASSLEGTEAFF,TGCGCCAGCAGCTTGGAGGGGACTGAAGCTTTCTTT
TRBV6-6,TRBJ1-2,-,-,CASTEGGGGYTF,TGTGCCAGCACCGAGGGAGGAGGTGGCTACACCTTC
TRBV20-1,TRBJ1-2,-,-,CSASLGGISIGYGYTF,TGCAGTGCTAGTCTCGGGGGGATCTCCATAGGCTATGGCTACACCTTC
TRBV29-1,TRBJ1-4,TRBD1,-,CSVPGTDITLNREKLFF,TGCAGCGTGCCCGGGACAGACATCACCCTTAATCGGGAAAAACTGTTTTTT
TRBV29-1,TRBJ2-1,-,-,CSASGYYNEQFF,TGCAGCGCCTCAGGGTATTACAATGAGCAGTTCTTC
TRBV6-1,TRBJ1-1,-,once,CASSEVPRRAFF,TGTGCCAGCAGTGAAGTTCCTCGGAGGGCTTTCTTT
TRBV13,TRBJ2-2,-,-,CASSPGHPLNTGELFF,TGTGCCAGCAGCCCCGGACACCCCTTGAACACCGGGGAGCTGTTTTTT
TRBV19,TRBJ2-7,-,-,CASSPRTAIYEQYF,TGTGCCAGTAGCCCGCGGACAGCCATCTACGAGCAGTACTTC
TRBV5-1,TRBJ2-2,-,-,CASSFAGPGELFF,TGCGCCAGCAGCTTCGCAGGGCCCGGGGAGCTGTTTTTT
TRBV27,TRBJ1-5,-,-,CASSPGQFNQPQHF,TGTGCCAGCAGTCCTGGACAGTTTAATCAGCCCCAGCATTTT
TRBV10-1,TRBJ2-7,-,-,CASSFTGSEQYF,TGCGCCAGCAGTTTCACAGGGAGCGAGCAGTACTTC
TRBV15,TRBJ2-4,TRBD2,once,CATSPSPGGGSPLAKNIQYF,TGTGCCACCAGCCCATCCCCCGGGGGGGGGAGCCCCCTAGCCAAAAACATTCAGTACTTC
TRBV4-2,TRBJ2-3,-,-,CASSQEGTGAQYF,TGTGCCAGCAGCCAAGAGGGGACGGGGGCGCAGTATTTT
TRBV6-5,TRBJ2-7,TRBD1,-,CASSAGTADSYEQYF,TGTGCCAGCAGCGCCGGGACAGCGGACTCCTACGAGCAGTACTTC
TRBV9,TRBJ2-6,TRBD1,few,CASSPRTGGSGANVLTF,TGTGCCAGCAGCCCCCGGACAGGTGGCTCTGGGGCCAACGTCCTGACTTTC
TRBV12-2,TRBJ2-7,-,-,CASRLLGAEYEQYF,TGTGCAAGTCGCTTATTAGGGGCAGAATACGAGCAGTACTTC
TRBV19,TRBJ1-5,TRBD1,-,CASSMKGTGPNQPQHF,TGTGCCAGTAGTATGAAGGGGACAGGCCCCAATCAGCCCCAGCATTTT
TRBV5-8,TRBJ2-1,-,-,CASSLWAGGRPNEQFF,TGTGCCAGCAGCTTGTGGGCCGGGGGGCGCCCCAATGAGCAGTTCTTC
TRBV21-1,TRBJ2-5,-,-,CPSSTGLAGGRETQYF,TGTCCCAGCAGCACGGGACTAGCGGGGGGGCGGGAGACCCAGTACTTC
TRBV5-5,TRBJ2-7,TRBD1,-,CASSYIGGQGEQYF,TGTGCCAGCAGCTATATTGGGGGACAGGGGGAGCAGTACTTC
TRBV5-1,TRBJ2-3,-,once,CASSLVDSRLDTQYF,TGCGCCAGCAGCTTGGTGGATTCTAGGCTGGATACGCAGTATTTT
TRBV9,TRBJ2-3,-,-,CASSVGGSDTQYF,TGTGCCAGCAGCGTAGGAGGCTCGGATACGCAGTATTTT
TRBV5-4,TRBJ2-5,TRBD2,-,CASSLVTSGHWGETQYF,TGTGCCAGCAGCTTGGTGACTAGCGGTCACTGGGGAGAGACCCAGTACTTC
TRBV9,TRBJ2-1,-,-,CASSVGVLNEQFF,TGTGCCAGCAGCGTAGGTGTATTGAATGAGCAGTTCTTC
TRBV19,TRBJ1-1,-,-,CASSAWTGAEAFF,TGTGCCAGTAGTGCATGGACTGGCGCTGAAGCTTTCTTT
TRBV25-1,TRBJ1-6,-,-,CASSVGQHLSSPLHF,TGTGCCAGCAGTGTGGGACAACACCTATCGTCACCCCTCCACTTT
TRBV18,TRBJ2-1,-,-,CASSQSGPGYNEQFF,TGTGCCAGCTCACAGTCCGGCCCGGGCTACAATGAGCAGTTCTTC
TRBV12-3/TRBV12-4,TRBJ1-2,-,-,CASSFAGNYGYTF,TGTGCCAGCAGTTTTGCGGGAAACTATGGCTACACCTTC